This paragraph reports one T cell receptor beta chain. At the DNA level, this CDR3 is encoded by other sequences in the same sample as well. Stated time point: pretreatment peripheral blood. Each patient supplied 1 to 8 pretreatment and on-treatment samples. This entry belongs to a study of PD-L1 blockade in urothelial cancer. Overall study: Enrolled patients had been treated previously with 0 to 3 chemotherapy regimens. A median approximately 150,000 T cells were found in blood samples.

Trimming took 0 bases from V and 4 from J; bases not matched to a gene: 4. This CDR3 region has 15 residues. The germline V gene has CDR1 SGHRS and CDR2 YFSETQ. The authors spiked synthetic TCR analog templates into each PCR. TCRdb's copy holds only in-frame clones and misses some; the assay was immunoSEQ multiplex PCR. The data hold some 100,000 clones, with more than 70% observed a single time. The sample consisted of PBMCs, taken around atezolizumab (anti-PD-L1) treatment. J is TRBJ1-2 and V is TRBV5-1, with 9 bases fitting TRBD1. This receptor was taken from a woman aged 80 or over with urothelial cancer. The CDR3, as DNA: TGCGCCAGCAGCTTGGCGGGACAGGGTTCCTATGGCTACACCTTC. Protein sequence: CASSLAGQGSYGYTF.